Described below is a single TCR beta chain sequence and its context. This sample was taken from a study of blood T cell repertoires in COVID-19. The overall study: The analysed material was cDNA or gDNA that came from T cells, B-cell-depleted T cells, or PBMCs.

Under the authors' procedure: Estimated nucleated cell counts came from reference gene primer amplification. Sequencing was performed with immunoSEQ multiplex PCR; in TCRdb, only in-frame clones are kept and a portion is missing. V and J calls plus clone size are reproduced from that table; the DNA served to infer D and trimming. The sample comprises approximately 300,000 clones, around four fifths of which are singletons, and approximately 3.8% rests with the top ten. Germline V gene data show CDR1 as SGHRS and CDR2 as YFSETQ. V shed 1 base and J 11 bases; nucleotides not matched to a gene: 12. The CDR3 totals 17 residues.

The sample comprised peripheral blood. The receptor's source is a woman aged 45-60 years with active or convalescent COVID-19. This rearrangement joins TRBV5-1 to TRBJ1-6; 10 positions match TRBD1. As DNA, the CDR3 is TGCGCCAGCAGCTTGTCGGGACAGGGGACGTCAAGGACACCCCTCCACTTT. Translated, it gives CASSLSGQGTSRTPLHF.